The entry below describes one TCR beta chain. No cognate antigen has been identified for it. Per-nucleotide qualities are absent, and no much larger clonotype sits a single base away. Genomic DNA was isolated from the sorted cells so that the TCRbeta CDR3 region could be sequenced. The immunoSEQ Assay was used for sequencing of TCRbeta CDR3 regions. Held by TCRdb, this immuneACCESS table contains in-frame sequences only and omits some clones. Under half of the omission traces to an unresolved V gene where checked; the cause of the rest is unknown. This sample has about 48,000 clones in its table, and about nine tenths of those were observed once. Of the sample, 5.5% to 8.5% falls within the top ten clones. Patients with autoimmune disease history or receiving systemic immunosuppression were excluded from the trial. Peripheral blood for TCR sequencing was collected from all dose cohorts at baseline, on cycle 4 day 1, and on cycle 7 day 1. Samples were obtained from an open-label, multicenter, first-in-human phase I dose-escalation trial of ivuxolimab. The trial enrolled adults with locally advanced or metastatic head and neck squamous cell, hepatocellular, melanoma or renal cell carcinoma. Before TCR sequencing, CD4+ and CD8+ T cells were separately sorted from peripheral blood.

These data belong to a study of OX40 agonist ivuxolimab in advanced cancers. Regarding the study in general: Ivuxolimab was an agonistic, fully human IgG2 monoclonal antibody directed against OX40 (CD134), a costimulatory receptor. The paper reports the monotherapy dose-escalation portion (N of about 50 patients) of the phase I ivuxolimab trial. In the dose-escalation cohort, roughly 80% of patients were male, and the mean age was roughly 60 years, with a range of roughly 20 to 85. Partial responses were achieved by three dose-escalation patients, of whom one had hepatocellular carcinoma and two had cutaneous melanoma. The purpose of peripheral TCRbeta sequencing was to test whether ivuxolimab changed TCR sequence diversity and led to clonal T-cell expansion. Intravenous ivuxolimab was administered to patients every 2 weeks at six dose levels: 0.01, 0.1, 0.3, 1.5, 3 and 10 mg/kg. Prior anti-PD-1, anti-PD-L1 or anti-CTLA-4 therapy was permitted, and roughly two fifths of dose-escalation patients had received checkpoint inhibitors. Among the roughly 52 dose-escalation patients, around 19 had hepatocellular carcinoma, 15 or so melanoma, 9 renal cell carcinoma and 9 head and neck cancer. The full study reports these points: On average, CD8+ T cells showed more expanded clones than CD4+ T cells after ivuxolimab. Antigen specificity was not determined for the clonally expanded peripheral T cells. Low levels of normalized T-cell clonal expansion were also seen in some patients who did not respond. At doses of 0.1 to 3.0 mg/kg, clonal expansion of both CD4+ and CD8+ T cells in blood was seen between baseline and week 6. In the 0.1-3.0 mg/kg groups, partial responders were among the patients with the lowest normalized peripheral clonal expansion, particularly in CD8+ T cells.

This receptor was taken from an adult with an advanced solid tumor such as melanoma, head and neck, liver or kidney cancer. The sample in question was CD4+ or CD8+ T cells sorted from blood, obtained in a trial of the OX40 agonist ivuxolimab.

The CDR3: CASSYGTDLYGYTF. The sequence in DNA is TGTGCCAGCAGCTACGGGACAGACCTTTATGGCTACACCTTC. This sequence uses TRBV7-6 and TRBJ1-2; TRBD1 lines up with 7 middle nucleotides. For CDR1 and CDR2, the germline V gene lists SGHVS and FNYEAQ. The CDR3 spans 14 residues, from the cysteine through the phenylalanine. Only CDR3 DNA remains: 42 bases, in frame from the first base. V lost 4 bases and J lost 5 bases, and the count of bases not matched to a germline gene is 7.